This paragraph reports one T cell receptor beta chain. How the authors handled the data: Amplified reference gene primers provided the basis for estimating nucleated cell counts. TCRdb's copy holds only in-frame clones and misses some; the assay was immunoSEQ multiplex PCR. Clone size and V and J calls were adopted from that table, with D and trimming inferred from the DNA. The table has a few hundred thousand clones, about 87% seen once; the top ten hold around 3%. This entry belongs to a study of blood T cell repertoires in COVID-19. Germline CDR1 reads SGHDT; CDR2 reads YYEEEE. Trimming removed 4 bases from V and 6 bases from J, with 23 bases in between. The CDR3 has 16 amino acids.

The chain links TRBV5-6 to TRBJ2-7; the D is unclear. Input material: peripheral blood. The sequence came from a man in his 60s with acute or convalescent COVID-19. CDR3: CASSAITARGRGEQYF. CDR3 nucleotides: TGTGCCAGCAGCGCTATTACGGCCAGAGGCCGTGGCGAGCAGTACTTC.